The clone carrying this T cell receptor (beta chain) showed up just a few times. The data are from a study of T cell responses to AZD1222 COVID-19 vaccine. TCRdb's table, derived via immunoSEQ multiplex PCR, lists solely in-frame clones and lacks some. The sample yields roughly 28,000 clones, over 90% seen once. The V end lost 5 bases, the J end lost 4 bases, and 14 bases lay between the germline ends. The CDR3 runs to 14 residues. CDR1 is KGHSH and CDR2 is LQKENI in the germline V gene. The TCR sequence derives from an adult in good health. The rearrangement uses TRBV18 and TRBJ1-1; D is unresolved. The sample was peripheral blood, taken on day 0 of AZD1222 vaccination. The CDR3 nucleotides are TGTGCCAGCTCAGCCCTTCCAGAGGGCACTGAAGCTTTCTTT. This gives the protein CASSALPEGTEAFF.